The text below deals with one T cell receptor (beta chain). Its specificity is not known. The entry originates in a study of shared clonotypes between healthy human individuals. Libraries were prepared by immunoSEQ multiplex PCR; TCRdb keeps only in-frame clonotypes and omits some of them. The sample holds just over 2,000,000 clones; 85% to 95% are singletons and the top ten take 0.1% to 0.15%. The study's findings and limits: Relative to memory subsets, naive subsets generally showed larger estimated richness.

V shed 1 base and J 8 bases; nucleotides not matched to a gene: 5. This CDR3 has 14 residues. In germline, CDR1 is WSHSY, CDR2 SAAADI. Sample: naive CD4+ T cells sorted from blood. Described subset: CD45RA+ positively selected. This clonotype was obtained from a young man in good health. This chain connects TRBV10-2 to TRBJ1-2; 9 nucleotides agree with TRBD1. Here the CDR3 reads CASSEWTGERGYTF. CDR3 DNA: TGCGCCAGCAGTGAGTGGACAGGGGAGCGCGGCTACACCTTC.